This T cell receptor beta chain was obtained from a study of T cell responses to AZD1222 COVID-19 vaccine. Study findings and constraints: The donor group comprised mostly white British people and more females; the analysis possibly underestimated clonal diversity.

The germline V gene encodes CDR1 LNHNV and CDR2 YYDKDF (reference sequence). The V end was cut by 0 bases, the J end by 0 bases, with 12 bases between. The CDR3 is 16 residues long. Assay used: immunoSEQ multiplex PCR; TCRdb lists only in-frame clones, some missing. This sample has under 150,000 clones, with just under 95% found just once. In regard to this clone: What it recognizes is unknown.

This material consisted of peripheral blood, taken on day 0 of AZD1222 vaccination. This sequence joins TRBV15 and TRBJ2-7, with D perhaps matching TRBD1 or TRBD2 (5 bases each). The source of this sequence is an adult in good health. CDR3 protein: CATSRDLGAASYEQYF. CDR3 DNA sequence: TGTGCCACCAGCAGAGATCTCGGGGCCGCCTCCTACGAGCAGTACTTC.